This T cell receptor (beta chain) was sequenced for a study of PD-1 blockade in mismatch repair-deficient tumors. Sequencing used immunoSEQ multiplex PCR; TCRdb keeps in-frame clones, though not all of them. This table has 40,000 to 60,000 clones, 77% appearing once. This CDR3 comprises 13 residues. V was trimmed by 10 bases and J by 8 bases, leaving 20 bases between them. Germline loops: CDR1 SNHLY, CDR2 FYNNEI. The sequencing here drew on PBMCs, taken before pembrolizumab treatment. The chain couples TRBV2 to TRBJ1-2, with D hard to call. This TCR was recovered from an adult with mismatch repair-deficient cancer. The DNA of the CDR3 is TGTGCCACCCCTAAGCGGGTTCTACCGGGCTACACCTTC. Amino acid sequence: CATPKRVLPGYTF.